This T cell receptor beta chain was profiled in a study of cytomegalovirus exposure and HLA in healthy donors. With respect to this clone: Antigen unknown.

Use of 60 Vbeta and 13 Jbeta primers characterized the PCR. TCRdb's copy holds only in-frame clones and misses some; the assay was immunoSEQ multiplex PCR. The sample has 200,000 to 250,000 clones, approximately 90% seen once. Study results and limitations: What a later analysis showed was that several of the most significant clusters appeared linked to common viral pathogens. In a later analysis, HLA-associated beta chains showed higher expansion and lower generation probabilities than comparable chains. In a later analysis, HLA-C alleles had the fewest associated TCRs, DRB1 alleles the most.

This clonotype originated in a woman in her late teens or twenties in good health and CMV-seronegative. The specimen was PBMCs.

DNA of the CDR3: TGTGCCAGTACTGCGGGACAGGGCTACGAGCAGTACTTC. It codes for CASTAGQGYEQYF. The chain links TRBV19 to TRBJ2-7; 9 bases align to TRBD1. CDR1 LNHDA and CDR2 SQIVND come from the germline V gene (reference sequence). This CDR3 region has 13 residues. V was pared by 7 bases and J by 3 bases, with 4 bases of the junction left unmatched.